The 10 T cell receptor beta chains presented below share a single source sample, sequenced in a study of T-cell reconstitution after alpha-beta-depleted transplantation in children. The TCRbeta library was prepared with unique molecular identifiers. MiXCR was run by TCRdb on the PCR reads, yielding one entry per CDR3 protein. Among around 340,000 distinct CDR3 sequences listed, roughly 15% were seen once. Sequencing used PBMCs, obtained from the stem cell graft. The receptors were gathered from a human donor who donated a stem cell graft to a child with Fanconi anemia.

This clonotype was found a few times. The genes are TRBV12-3 or TRBV12-4 and TRBJ2-6; maybe TRBD1 (5 bases). CDR3 size: 15 residues. V lost 5 bases, J lost 1 base, and 9 bases lay in between. This CDR3 is CASSVPGSGANVLTF. The CDR3 coding sequence is TGTGCCAGCAGTGTCCCAGGGTCTGGGGCCAACGTCCTGACTTTC.

Many counts were recorded for this clonotype. V and J are TRBV5-1 and TRBJ2-5; the D gene is possibly TRBD2 (6 bases). This CDR3 is built from 14 residues. Per the germline V gene, CDR1 is SGHRS and CDR2 is YFSETQ. Deletions cut 2 bases from V and 5 bases from J, with 13 bases between. CDR3 amino acids: CASSFGGEVETQYF. Written as DNA, the CDR3 is TGCGCCAGCAGCTTCGGGGGAGAGGTGGAGACCCAGTACTTC.

V usage is TRBV5-1 and J usage is TRBJ2-1, with a weak D call TRBD1 (6 bases). This CDR3 spans 17 amino acids. Looked up from germline, CDR1 is SGHRS and CDR2 is YFSETQ. V dropped 3 bases and J dropped 4 bases, with 20 bases sitting between them. As DNA, the CDR3 is TGCGCCAGCAGCTCCGGGACACCAGATCCATTATACAATGAGCAGTTCTTC. Protein: CASSSGTPDPLYNEQFF.

This clonotype was observed a few times. Relative to the germline gene, one junction end is altered; a read error may explain this. This rearrangement joins TRBV5-1 to TRBJ1-1; D unresolved. Per germline, CDR1 SGHRS and CDR2 YFSETQ. There are 13 residues in the CDR3. The CDR3 nucleotides are TGCGCCAGCAGATTGGGCGGAAACACTGAAGCTTTCTTT. This translates into CASRLGGNTEAFF. The whole variable domain, filled in from reference TRBV5-1 and TRBJ1-1, reads KAGVTQTPRYLIKTRGQQVTLSCSPISGHRSVSWYQQTPGQGLQFLFEYFSETQRNKGNFPGRFSGRQFSNSRSEMNVSTLELGDSALYLCASRLGGNTEAFFGQGTRLTVV.

This clonotype was counted many times. The CDR3 reads CASSSRYRGLNTEAFF. As DNA, the CDR3 is TGTGCCAGCAGTTCCCGATACAGGGGGTTGAACACTGAAGCTTTCTTT. The chain employs TRBV27 and TRBJ1-1; 8 bases are a match to TRBD1. With V trimmed by 4 bases and J by 0 bases, 7 bases remained unmatched. The V gene's germline CDR1 is MNHEY and CDR2 SMNVEV (reference sequence). This CDR3 has 16 residues.

The rearrangement links TRBV28 to TRBJ1-2; the match to TRBD1 covers 9 bases. The CDR3 spans 18 residues. Trimming took 6 bases from V and 0 from J; bases not matched to a gene: 14. Looked up from germline, CDR1 is MDHEN and CDR2 is SYDVKM. This CDR3 reads CASRSTGGAGKANYGYTF. The CDR3 DNA is TGTGCCAGCAGAAGTACAGGGGGCGCGGGAAAAGCTAACTATGGCTACACCTTC.

This clonotype was found many times. The CDR3 coding sequence is TGCGCCAGCAGCCAGGAGGACAGGGGGCAAACAGATACGCAGTATTTT. Amino acid sequence: CASSQEDRGQTDTQYF. The chain links TRBV4-3 to TRBJ2-3; TRBD1 aligns across 11 bases. The CDR3 has 16 amino acids. J was trimmed by 3 bases and V by 3 bases; bases with no gene match: 5. CDR1 is LGHNA and CDR2 is YSLEER in the germline V gene.

The CDR3 reads CASSQDYRETEAFF. The CDR3 coding sequence is TGTGCCAGCAGCCAAGACTACAGGGAGACTGAAGCTTTCTTT. This sequence joins TRBV3-1 and TRBJ1-1, with D possibly being TRBD1 (6 bases). Germline CDR1 reads LGHDT; CDR2 reads YNNKEL (reference sequence). There are 14 residues in the CDR3. V lost 0 bases and J 5 bases, leaving 10 bases between the germline ends.

This clonotype was seen ten or more times. The V call is TRBV28, the J call TRBJ2-6; D remains unclear. The CDR3 consists of 15 residues. Trimming left V 6 bases short and J 0 bases short, with 9 bases between. Per the germline V gene, CDR1 is MDHEN and CDR2 is SYDVKM. Here the CDR3 reads CASSSYISGANVLTF. DNA of the CDR3: TGTGCCAGCAGCTCTTACATCTCTGGGGCCAACGTCCTGACTTTC.

This clonotype was detected many times. The chain couples TRBV5-6 to TRBJ1-1; weak D call: TRBD1 (5 bases). Germline values: CDR1 SGHDT, CDR2 YYEEEE. The CDR3 length is 13 residues. Trimming removed 0 bases from V and 7 bases from J, with 10 bases in between. CDR3 residues: CASSLVGDLEAFF. Written as DNA, the CDR3 is TGTGCCAGCAGCTTGGTAGGGGACCTTGAAGCTTTCTTT. The entire variable domain, with the rest obtained from reference TRBV5-6 and TRBJ1-1, is as follows: DAGVTQSPTHLIKTRGQQVTLRCSPKSGHDTVSWYQQALGQGPQFIFQYYEEEERQRGNFPDRFSGHQFPNYSSELNVNALLLGDSALYLCASSLVGDLEAFFGQGTRLTVV.